The 30 T cell receptor beta chains reported below all come from one sample, sequenced in a study of T cell repertoires and HLA-DP antigens. TCRdb's copy holds only in-frame clones and misses some; the assay was immunoSEQ multiplex PCR. In the table there are about 89,000 clones, around 86% of which are singletons. These receptors are not linked to any known antigen. Sequencing was performed on CD4+ T cells from PBMCs. These receptors came from a man in his fifties or sixties in good health and CMV-seronegative.

This chain connects TRBV6-5 to TRBJ1-3, with D perhaps matching TRBD1 (6 bases). V was trimmed by 0 bases and J by 9 bases, leaving 12 bases between them. The germline V gene has CDR1 MNHEY and CDR2 SVGAGI. The CDR3 is 14 amino acids. The CDR3 spells CASSYSNRAGTIYF. The CDR3 DNA follows: TGTGCCAGCAGTTACTCGAACAGGGCTGGCACCATATATTTT.

This clone was seen more than once but under ten times. The CDR3 here is CASRTLNSNEQFF. The CDR3 DNA follows: TGTGCCAGCAGAACCTTGAATAGCAATGAGCAGTTCTTC. The chain combines TRBV7-9 with TRBJ2-1; D uncertain. Trimming shortened V by 6 bases and J by 6 bases, and 12 bases separated the two germline ends. CDR1 and CDR2 (germline): SEHNR, FQNEAQ (reference sequence). The CDR3 is 13 residues long. Full variable domain (missing parts from reference TRBV7-9 and TRBJ2-1): DTGVSQNPRHKITKRGQNVTFRCDPISEHNRLYWYRQTLGQGPEFLTYFQNEAQLEKSRLLSDRFSAERPKGSFSTLEIQRTEQGDSAMYLCASRTLNSNEQFFGPGTRLTVL.

The chain is built from TRBV7-2 and TRBJ1-3; D gene unclear. The V gene lost 4 bases and the J gene lost 4 bases, with 11 bases spanning the gap. This CDR3 has 14 amino acids. Germline assignment: CDR1 SGHTA and CDR2 FQGNSA. CDR3 sequence: CASSSFLGGNTIYF. The CDR3 coding sequence is TGTGCCAGCAGCTCTTTCCTTGGCGGAAACACCATATATTTT.

J is TRBJ2-7 and V is TRBV11-1, with D perhaps TRBD1 (6 bases). CDR1 is SGHAT, CDR2 FQDESV, per germline (reference sequence). With 7 bases removed from V and 3 bases from J, the gap between germline ends came to 19 bases. CDR3 length: 15 residues. DNA of the CDR3: TGTGCCAGCAAACCGAGCGGAACAGGGTTCTACGAGCAGTACTTC. Translated, it gives CASKPSGTGFYEQYF.

This chain links TRBV5-1 with TRBJ1-1; 9 bases match TRBD1. The CDR3 sequence is 18 residues long. The V and J ends lost 0 bases and 0 bases, in that order; junction bases with no gene match: 9. Looked up from germline, CDR1 is SGHRS and CDR2 is YFSETQ. The CDR3: CASSLVNRGPLMNTEAFF. The DNA of the CDR3 is TGCGCCAGCAGCTTGGTTAACAGGGGGCCGCTAATGAACACTGAAGCTTTCTTT.

The chain uses TRBV4-3 and TRBJ2-7; D is unresolved. Looked up from germline, CDR1 is LGHNA and CDR2 is YSLEER. The CDR3 extends over 15 amino acids. The germline V and J ends were trimmed by 0 bases and 0 bases, with 9 bases remaining between them. The CDR3 here is CASSQDQERSYEQYF. The CDR3 nucleotides read TGCGCCAGCAGCCAAGATCAGGAGCGCTCCTACGAGCAGTACTTC.

The V gene is TRBV5-1, the J gene TRBJ2-7; 10 nucleotides line up with TRBD1. Trimming took 4 bases from V and 6 from J; bases not matched to a gene: 7. Germline V lookup: CDR1 SGHRS, CDR2 YFSETQ. This CDR3 contains 14 residues. The CDR3 DNA reads TGCGCCAGCAGCCCGGGACAGGGGCAACGCGAGCAGTACTTC. The encoded protein is CASSPGQGQREQYF.

A remark on this clone: Sequence at one end of the junction differs from germline and may be a read error. This chain joins TRBV7-7 and TRBJ2-5; 8 bases are a match to TRBD1. The germline gives CDR1 SSHAT, CDR2 FNYEAQ (reference sequence). The CDR3 contains 14 residues. As DNA, the CDR3 is TGTGCTAGCAGCTTAATGGGGACAGGAGAGACCCAGTACTTC. It codes for CASSLMGTGETQYF.

This clone was observed once. This chain connects TRBV11-2 to TRBJ1-2, with TRBD1 matching over 9 bases. Germline V gives CDR1 SGHAT, CDR2 FQNNGV. This CDR3 is 12 amino acids long. J was trimmed by 13 bases and V by 5 bases; bases with no gene match: 8. The CDR3, as DNA: TGTGCCAGCAGCATCTTGGGACAGGGCCCCACCTTC. It specifies CASSILGQGPTF.

The chain recombines TRBV7-2 with TRBJ2-7, with TRBD2 identical over 12 bases. Germline CDR1 is SGHTA and CDR2 is FQGNSA. V lost 3 bases, J lost 4 bases, and 10 bases stayed unmatched. This CDR3 contains 17 residues. The CDR3 DNA follows: TGTGCCAGCAGCTTCGGACTAGCGGGAACAATTCCTTACGAGCAGTACTTC. Its protein is CASSFGLAGTIPYEQYF.

The V call is TRBV6-7, the J call TRBJ1-2, with TRBD1 identical over 7 bases. TRBV6-7 is annotated as an ORF whose role is uncertain. V dropped 11 bases and J dropped 4; count of bases not matched to a gene: 10. The CDR3 has 13 residues. The CDR3 reads CAAYRGILYGYTF. Written as DNA, the CDR3 is TGTGCCGCGTACAGGGGCATTCTCTATGGCTACACCTTC.

This chain joins TRBV2 and TRBJ1-2; 9 bases agree with TRBD1. Germline trimming cut 6 bases from V and 5 bases from J; bases unmatched to any gene: 7. Germline loops: CDR1 SNHLY, CDR2 FYNNEI. The CDR3 has 14 amino acids. The CDR3 is CASSSQGAGYGYTF. CDR3 bases: TGTGCCAGCAGCTCACAGGGGGCGGGGTATGGCTACACCTTC. The entire variable domain, with the rest obtained from reference TRBV2 and TRBJ1-2, is as follows: EPEVTQTPSHQVTQMGQEVILRCVPISNHLYFYWYRQILGQKVEFLVSFYNNEISEKSEIFDDQFSVERPDGSNFTLKIRSTKLEDSAMYFCASSSQGAGYGYTFGSGTRLTVV.

This chain uses TRBV2 with TRBJ1-1; TRBD1 is a possible D gene (5 bases). Germline V gene data show CDR1 as SNHLY and CDR2 as FYNNEI. The CDR3 loop spans 14 amino acids. With 6 bases removed from V and 5 bases from J, the gap between germline ends came to 16 bases. CDR3 residues: CASRRQTSGTEAFF. The CDR3 DNA reads TGTGCCAGCAGAAGACAGACAAGCGGTACTGAAGCTTTCTTT.

This clone was detected only once. The chain recombines TRBV7-6 with TRBJ1-1; D uncertain. The CDR3 length is 15 residues. Germline-derived CDR1 and CDR2 are SGHVS and FNYEAQ. Between the trimmed V and J ends, which lost 1 base and 1 base, there was a span of 10 bases. The CDR3 nucleotides are TGTGCCAGCAGCTTAGGTCCGGGGTGGAACACTGAAGCTTTCTTT. Residues: CASSLGPGWNTEAFF.

V gene TRBV2 combines with J gene TRBJ2-1, with 8 positions matching TRBD1. J was trimmed by 0 bases and V by 6 bases; bases with no gene match: 1. The CDR3 is 14 amino acids. Germline CDR1 and CDR2: SNHLY and FYNNEI. In DNA, the CDR3 is TGTGCCAGCAGACAGGGGGACTCCTACAATGAGCAGTTCTTC. Translation gives CASRQGDSYNEQFF.

This chain connects TRBV6-1 to TRBJ2-1, with 11 bases matching TRBD2. This CDR3 comprises 15 residues. Germline V CDR1 and CDR2: MNHNS, SASEGT. After removal of 5 bases from V and 2 bases from J, the junction contained 2 bases not matched to a gene. CDR3 sequence (DNA): TGTGCCAGCAGTCTAGCGGGAGGAACCTACAATGAGCAGTTCTTC. Translation gives CASSLAGGTYNEQFF.

This chain links TRBV7-2 with TRBJ2-5; 9 bases are a match to TRBD1. From germline, CDR1 is SGHTA and CDR2 FQGNSA. CDR3 size: 13 residues. V was pared by 6 bases and J by 5 bases, with 4 bases of the junction left unmatched. As DNA, the CDR3 is TGTGCCAGCAGGGGGACAGGGCGGGAGACCCAGTACTTC. It is translated as CASRGTGRETQYF.

This rearrangement joins TRBV4-3 to TRBJ1-1; unclear D gene. Trimming took 0 bases from V and 2 from J, leaving 10 bases between them. Germline V lookup: CDR1 LGHNA, CDR2 YSLEER. The CDR3 is made up of 15 amino acids. The CDR3 sequence: CASSQEITFNTEAFF. CDR3 bases: TGCGCCAGCAGCCAAGAGATCACTTTTAACACTGAAGCTTTCTTT.

The chain employs TRBV19 and TRBJ1-5; D uncertain. Trimming took 8 bases from V and 9 from J, leaving 14 bases between them. This CDR3 has 12 amino acids. CDR1 LNHDA and CDR2 SQIVND come from the germline V gene (reference sequence). The CDR3 bases are TGTGCCAGTGGGGAGAGCCTTGGGCCCCAGCATTTT. Encoded protein: CASGESLGPQHF.

The chain links TRBV4-3 to TRBJ1-1; D perhaps matches TRBD1 (5 bases). The V gene's germline CDR1 is LGHNA and CDR2 YSLEER. The V end lost 6 bases, the J end lost 3 bases, and 11 bases lay between the germline ends. CDR3 size: 13 residues. CDR3 bases: TGCGCCAGCAGGTCAGGGTTATACACTGAAGCTTTCTTT. Translated: CASRSGLYTEAFF.

This sequence joins TRBV7-2 and TRBJ2-3; D is ambiguous. The germline V gene encodes CDR1 SGHTA and CDR2 FQGNSA. The CDR3 spans 12 residues. The germline V and J ends were trimmed by 7 bases and 4 bases, with 9 bases remaining between them. The CDR3 DNA reads TGTGCCAGCAACGCGGACGCAGATACGCAGTATTTT. This codes for CASNADADTQYF.

This chain uses TRBV6-5 with TRBJ2-2, with unresolved D. The CDR3 totals 15 residues. From germline, CDR1 is MNHEY and CDR2 SVGAGI. V was clipped by 10 bases and J by 0 bases, with 15 bases between them. CDR3 DNA sequence: TGTGCCACTACATTAGGGCATCCGAACACCGGGGAGCTGTTTTTT. Translating gives CATTLGHPNTGELFF.

The chain links TRBV27 to TRBJ2-7; D unresolved. Germline CDR1 MNHEY, CDR2 SMNVEV (reference sequence). This CDR3 region has 13 residues. Trimming left V 2 bases short and J 10 bases short, with 15 bases between. For the CDR3, the DNA is TGTGCCAGCAGTTTAAATCAATTGGGCGAACAGTACTTC. As protein: CASSLNQLGEQYF.

This chain connects TRBV5-1 to TRBJ2-5, with unresolved D. V was trimmed by 0 bases and J by 0 bases, leaving 9 bases between them. Germline loops: CDR1 SGHRS, CDR2 YFSETQ. CDR3 length equals 15 residues. The CDR3 region is CASSLAASYQETQYF. In DNA, the CDR3 is TGCGCCAGCAGCTTGGCCGCATCCTACCAAGAGACCCAGTACTTC.

The V call is TRBV5-1, the J call TRBJ2-5, with D possibly matching TRBD2 (5 bases). The V gene lost 2 bases and the J gene lost 5 bases, with 13 bases spanning the gap. The CDR3 is 14 amino acids. The germline V gene encodes CDR1 SGHRS and CDR2 YFSETQ. CDR3 nucleotides: TGCGCCAGCAGCTTCTCGGGGTTGGGGGAGACCCAGTACTTC. Translation: CASSFSGLGETQYF.

This clone has a single count. The J gene is TRBJ2-5, the V gene TRBV6-6; D remains unclear. Germline-derived CDR1 and CDR2 are MNHNY and SVGAGI (reference sequence). This CDR3 has 14 amino acids. The V end lost 2 bases, the J end lost 5 bases, and 12 bases lay between the germline ends. This chain's CDR3 is CASSYGVTGETQYF. DNA for the CDR3: TGTGCCAGCAGTTACGGGGTAACGGGTGAGACCCAGTACTTC.

V gene TRBV12-5 combines with J gene TRBJ2-3, with D possibly matching TRBD1 (6 bases). V gave up 6 bases and J gave up 2 bases, with 15 bases separating them. Germline CDR1 and CDR2: LGHNT and FRNRAP. The CDR3 totals 15 residues. This CDR3 is CASGVTGNPTDTQYF. CDR3 in DNA: TGTGCTAGTGGCGTTACAGGGAATCCCACAGATACGCAGTATTTT.

V usage is TRBV28 and J usage is TRBJ1-2; D is ambiguous. This CDR3 is 15 amino acids long. V was trimmed by 6 bases and J by 0 bases, leaving 14 bases between them. The germline V gene encodes CDR1 MDHEN and CDR2 SYDVKM. For the CDR3, the DNA is TGTGCCAGCAGCCGTTTACCCCCTGCTAACTATGGCTACACCTTC. Protein: CASSRLPPANYGYTF.

The gene calls are TRBV7-2 and TRBJ1-2, with D possibly being TRBD1 (5 bases). The ends were cut back, 0 bases at V and 0 bases at J, with 8 bases in the middle. The CDR3 is 15 residues long. Germline loops: CDR1 SGHTA, CDR2 FQGNSA. CDR3 DNA sequence: TGTGCCAGCAGCTTAGCCCCAGGGCCTAACTATGGCTACACCTTC. Translation: CASSLAPGPNYGYTF.

The chain joins TRBV30 to TRBJ2-3; D may be TRBD1 or TRBD2 (5 bases each). The V gene's germline CDR1 is GTSNPN and CDR2 SVGIG (reference sequence). The CDR3 contains 12 residues. Trimming removed 0 bases at V and 10 bases at J, with 11 bases between. The CDR3 loop is CAWSVRGAAQYF. The DNA of the CDR3 is TGTGCCTGGAGTGTAAGGGGAGCTGCGCAGTATTTT.